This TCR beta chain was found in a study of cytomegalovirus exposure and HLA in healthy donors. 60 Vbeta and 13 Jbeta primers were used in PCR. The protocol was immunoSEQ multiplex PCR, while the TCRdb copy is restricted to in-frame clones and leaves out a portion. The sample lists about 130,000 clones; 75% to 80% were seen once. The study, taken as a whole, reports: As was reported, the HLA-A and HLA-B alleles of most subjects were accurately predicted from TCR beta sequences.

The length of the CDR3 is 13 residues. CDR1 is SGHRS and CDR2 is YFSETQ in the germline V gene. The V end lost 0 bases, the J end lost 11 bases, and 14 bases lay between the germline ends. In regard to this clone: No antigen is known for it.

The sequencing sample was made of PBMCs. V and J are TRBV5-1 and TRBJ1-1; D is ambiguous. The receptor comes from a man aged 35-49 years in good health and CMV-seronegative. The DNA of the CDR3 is TGCGCCAGCAGCTTGGGGAGACATGGGGAGGCTTTCTTT. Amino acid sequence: CASSLGRHGEAFF.